This T cell receptor (beta chain) was obtained from a study of blood T cell repertoires in COVID-19. As handled by the study authors: Estimates of nucleated cell counts were drawn from the amplification of reference gene primers. Measured with immunoSEQ multiplex PCR; TCRdb has only the in-frame clones, and not every one. The V and J calls and the clone size are those of that table, but D and trimming were determined from the DNA. The data show fewer than 45,000 clones, about nine tenths seen once. Trimming left V 4 bases short and J 1 base short, with 11 bases between. Looked up from germline, CDR1 is MNHEY and CDR2 is SVGAGI. The CDR3 consists of 15 residues.

The material sequenced was peripheral blood. The chain couples TRBV6-5 to TRBJ2-4; TRBD1 is a possible D gene (6 bases). The TCR originated in a man older than 75 with active COVID-19. Here the CDR3 reads CASSSGDAAKNIQYF. The CDR3, as DNA: TGTGCCAGCAGTTCAGGGGACGCGGCCAAAAACATTCAGTACTTC.